This TCR beta chain was profiled in a study of cytomegalovirus exposure and HLA in healthy donors. Both 60 Vbeta primers and 13 Jbeta primers went into the PCR. TCRdb's copy holds only in-frame clones and misses some; the assay was immunoSEQ multiplex PCR. This sample has about 140,000 clones, with roughly 79% found just once. The V end was cut by 3 bases, the J end by 6 bases, with 14 bases between. Looked up from germline, CDR1 is SEHNR and CDR2 is FQNEAQ (reference sequence). This CDR3 has 14 residues. The receptor's source is a woman aged 35 to 49 in good health and CMV-seronegative. The sequenced material came from PBMCs. The chain carries TRBV7-9 and TRBJ1-2, with D unclear. The CDR3 spells CASSFPSLANGYTF. The DNA for the CDR3 is TGTGCCAGCAGCTTCCCTAGTCTAGCCAATGGCTACACCTTC.